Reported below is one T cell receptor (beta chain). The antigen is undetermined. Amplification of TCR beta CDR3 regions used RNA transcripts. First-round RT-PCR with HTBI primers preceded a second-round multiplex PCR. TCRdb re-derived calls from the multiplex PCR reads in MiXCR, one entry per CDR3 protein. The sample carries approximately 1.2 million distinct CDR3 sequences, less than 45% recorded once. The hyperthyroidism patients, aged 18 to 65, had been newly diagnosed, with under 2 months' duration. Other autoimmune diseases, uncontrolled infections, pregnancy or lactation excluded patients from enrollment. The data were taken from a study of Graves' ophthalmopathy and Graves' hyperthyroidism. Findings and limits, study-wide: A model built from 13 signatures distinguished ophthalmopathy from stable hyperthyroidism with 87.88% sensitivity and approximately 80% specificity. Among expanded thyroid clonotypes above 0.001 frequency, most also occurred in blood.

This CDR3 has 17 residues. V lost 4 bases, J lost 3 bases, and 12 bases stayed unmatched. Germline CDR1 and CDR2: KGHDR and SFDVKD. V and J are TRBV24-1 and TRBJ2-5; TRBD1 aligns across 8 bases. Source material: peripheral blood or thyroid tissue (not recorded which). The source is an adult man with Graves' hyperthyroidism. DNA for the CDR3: TGTGCCACCAGTGACCCCACCCGGGACAGGTCTAAAGAGACCCAGTACTTC. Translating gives CATSDPTRDRSKETQYF.